This T cell receptor beta chain originates from a study of blood T cell repertoires in COVID-19. Study summary: Acute and convalescent COVID-19 samples came from the United States, Italy and Spain. In each case, the material was cDNA or gDNA derived from T cells, B-cell-depleted T cells, or PBMCs.

The germline V and J ends were trimmed by 6 bases and 6 bases, with 6 bases remaining between them. Germline CDR1 ENHRY, CDR2 SYGVKD. The CDR3 consists of 12 residues. Study processing details: Estimates of nucleated cell counts were drawn from the amplification of reference gene primers. TCRdb's copy holds only in-frame clones and misses some; the assay was immunoSEQ multiplex PCR. D and trimming were read from the DNA, whereas the V and J calls and clone size are those reported in that table. The sample has approximately 31,000 clones, 65% to 90% seen once. This receptor was taken from a woman between 55 and 75 years old with active COVID-19. The chain recombines TRBV10-3 with TRBJ1-6, with D possibly matching TRBD1 (6 bases). Material for sequencing was peripheral blood. The CDR3 sequence: CAIRDSNSPLHF. The CDR3 coding sequence is TGTGCCATCAGGGACAGTAATTCACCCCTCCACTTT.